One sample yielded the 18 T cell receptor beta chains listed below, sequenced in a study of cytomegalovirus exposure and HLA in healthy donors. The PCR contained 60 Vbeta and 13 Jbeta primers. The table came from immunoSEQ multiplex PCR; TCRdb's copy has only in-frame clones and leaves some out. The data show 150,000 to 200,000 clones, with about four fifths seen just once and 4.9% held by the top ten. Source material: PBMCs. These receptors originate from a young woman in good health and CMV-seropositive.

V is TRBV10-1 and J is TRBJ2-2; D ambiguous. CDR1 WNHNN and CDR2 SYGVQD come from the germline V gene (reference sequence). The CDR3 is made up of 13 amino acids. Trimming pared 2 bases from V and 5 bases from J, leaving 6 bases between. The CDR3 sequence is CASSELETGELFF. DNA for the CDR3: TGCGCCAGCAGTGAGCTCGAGACCGGGGAGCTGTTTTTT.

The J gene is TRBJ1-2, the V gene TRBV5-5; tentative D call: TRBD1 (5 bases). The CDR3 totals 15 residues. The germline gives CDR1 SGHKS, CDR2 YYEKEE (reference sequence). Trimming took 4 bases from V and 0 from J, leaving 13 bases between them. CDR3 DNA: TGTGCCAGCAGCCCAAGTCCGACAGCTAACTATGGCTACACCTTC. Protein: CASSPSPTANYGYTF.

The rearrangement joins TRBV10-3 to TRBJ2-1, with 7 nucleotides matching TRBD1. CDR3 length: 16 amino acids. CDR1 and CDR2 (germline): ENHRY, SYGVKD. V shed 1 base, J shed 3 bases, and the junction held 6 bases outside the gene matches. The CDR3 protein is CAISEFEGAGYNEQFF. Here the CDR3 DNA reads TGTGCCATCAGTGAGTTTGAGGGGGCGGGCTACAATGAGCAGTTCTTC.

In DNA form, the CDR3 reads TGTGCCAGCAGACCCCCGACAGGGGCTAATGAAAAACTGTTTTTT. Residues: CASRPPTGANEKLFF. The V call is TRBV6-5, the J call TRBJ1-4, with TRBD1 identical over 8 bases. Germline V gene data show CDR1 as MNHEY and CDR2 as SVGAGI. This CDR3 contains 15 residues. V lost 6 bases, J lost 3 bases, and 6 bases stayed unmatched.

The rearrangement links TRBV4-1 to TRBJ1-2; D is uncertain. V lost 0 bases and J lost 4, with 12 bases in between. This CDR3 contains 15 residues. Germline CDR1 is MGHRA and CDR2 is YSYEKL. The CDR3 region has the DNA TGCGCCAGCAGCCAAGAAAGCCCAAGAGGCTATGGCTACACCTTC. Translated, it gives CASSQESPRGYGYTF.

This chain uses TRBV4-2 with TRBJ1-1; D is ambiguous. The CDR3 extends over 17 amino acids. V lost 1 base and J 3 bases, leaving 18 bases between the germline ends. Looked up from germline, CDR1 is LGHNA and CDR2 is YNFKEQ. The CDR3 region is CASSQGDLWTEYTEAFF. The CDR3 DNA sequence: TGTGCCAGCAGCCAAGGGGATTTATGGACTGAGTACACTGAAGCTTTCTTT.

This sequence joins TRBV27 and TRBJ2-1, with 11 nucleotides matching TRBD1. This CDR3 is built from 14 residues. CDR1 is MNHEY, CDR2 SMNVEV, per germline (reference sequence). V gave up 2 bases and J gave up 6 bases; unmatched junction bases: 0. As DNA, the CDR3 is TGTGCCAGCAGTTTAGGGACAGGGGGCAATGAGCAGTTCTTC. Encoded protein: CASSLGTGGNEQFF.

This chain connects TRBV5-6 to TRBJ2-1; 11 bases are a match to TRBD1. CDR1 is SGHDT, CDR2 YYEEEE, per germline. The CDR3 has 16 amino acids. Unmatched junction bases numbered 10, after V lost 4 bases and J lost 7 bases. For the CDR3, the DNA is TGTGCCAGCAGCAGATTGGACAGGGGGCGTCGTAATGAGCAGTTCTTC. Amino acids: CASSRLDRGRRNEQFF.

This rearrangement joins TRBV10-3 to TRBJ1-1; 7 nucleotides align to TRBD1. Per germline, CDR1 ENHRY and CDR2 SYGVKD. The V segment lost 3 bases and the J segment 10 bases; nucleotides outside the gene matches: 8. The CDR3 consists of 13 residues. This CDR3 reads CAISDPTGWGAFF. The CDR3 bases are TGTGCCATCAGTGACCCGACAGGGTGGGGAGCTTTCTTT.

V gene TRBV19 combines with J gene TRBJ1-5; 11 bases agree with TRBD1. J lost 7 bases, V lost 3 bases, and 5 bases had no gene match. Germline V CDR1 and CDR2: LNHDA, SQIVND (reference sequence). CDR3 size: 15 residues. CDR3 sequence reads: CASSIGQGAGQPQHF. In nucleotides, the CDR3 is TGTGCCAGTAGTATCGGACAGGGGGCGGGGCAGCCCCAGCATTTT.

The V and J genes are TRBV6-1 and TRBJ2-5, with 10 bases fitting TRBD2. V trimming: 9 bases; J trimming: 7 bases; junction bases outside the gene matches: 11. There are 14 residues in the CDR3. CDR1 MNHNS and CDR2 SASEGT come from the germline V gene. CDR3 coding DNA: TGTGCCAGTATGCTAGCGGGGGAGGTGGGGACCCAGTACTTC. It encodes CASMLAGEVGTQYF.

This clone has only one observation. The chain is built from TRBV25-1 and TRBJ2-3; TRBD2 matches 8 bases. Germline V gene data show CDR1 as MGHDK and CDR2 as SYGVNS. Trimming took 5 bases from V and 2 from J; bases not matched to a gene: 6. The CDR3 has 15 amino acids. The CDR3 DNA is TGTGCCAGCAGTTCCGGCGGGGGGCCCACAGATACGCAGTATTTT. The encoded protein is CASSSGGGPTDTQYF.

This chain joins TRBV7-6 and TRBJ1-2, with 8 bases matching TRBD1. Trimming cost V 4 bases and J 3 bases; bases outside gene matches: 10. The CDR3 has 16 residues. CDR1 and CDR2 from the germline V gene are SGHVS and FNYEAQ. The CDR3 reads CASSSPGQVLDYGYTF. CDR3 nucleotides: TGTGCCAGCAGCTCCCCGGGACAGGTGCTGGACTATGGCTACACCTTC.

This clone was recorded a few times. The chain couples TRBV6-4 to TRBJ2-3; D is possibly TRBD2 (6 bases). The CDR3 is 16 residues long. The germline V gene has CDR1 MRHNA and CDR2 SNTAGT. V was cut by 2 bases and J by 0 bases, with 12 bases left in between. The CDR3 nucleotides read TGTGCCAGCAGTGACGAGGCGGGGACTAGCACAGATACGCAGTATTTT. It codes for CASSDEAGTSTDTQYF.

The DNA of the CDR3 is TGTGCCAGCAGCTTAAATTGGGGGGGCAATCAGCCCCAGCATTTT. Translating it yields CASSLNWGGNQPQHF. The gene calls are TRBV11-2 and TRBJ1-5; tentatively, D is TRBD1 (5 bases). CDR1 and CDR2 (germline): SGHAT, FQNNGV. Between the trimmed V and J ends, which lost 2 bases and 2 bases, there was a span of 10 bases. The CDR3 has 15 amino acids.

The rearrangement links TRBV5-4 to TRBJ1-4; D is uncertain. The V gene lost 3 bases and the J gene lost 0 bases, with 6 bases spanning the gap. The CDR3 contains 14 residues. The germline CDR1 and CDR2 sequences are SGHNT and YYREEE (reference sequence). This CDR3 reads CASSSEATNEKLFF. CDR3 DNA sequence: TGTGCCAGCAGCTCCGAGGCAACTAATGAAAAACTGTTTTTT.

Only a few counts were recorded for this clone. One junction end does not reproduce the germline sequence, and a read error may be involved. CDR3 residues: CASSYSESSLVCLF. CDR3 nucleotides: TGTGCCAGCAGTTACTCCGAGTCGTCGCTAGTCTGTCTCTTC. The rearrangement uses TRBV6-6 and TRBJ2-1; D unresolved. Germline values: CDR1 MNHNY, CDR2 SVGAGI (reference sequence). The CDR3 contains 14 residues.

The chain links TRBV2 to TRBJ1-1; D gene unclear. This CDR3 is 13 amino acids long. CDR1 is SNHLY, CDR2 FYNNEI, per germline. V lost 8 bases, J lost 1 base, and 11 bases lay in between. In DNA, the CDR3 is TGTGCCAGCCTTGAGAGCCGGAACACTGAAGCTTTCTTT. As protein: CASLESRNTEAFF.